These 9 T cell receptor beta chains originate from one sample sequenced in a study of T cell repertoires in cytomegalovirus infection. Their antigens remain unidentified. Each CDR3 protein is one row after TCRdb ran MiXCR on the reads. Counted here are hundreds of thousands of distinct CDR3 sequences, approximately 32% occurring once; the ten biggest clones make up 15% to 25%. The starting material was cultured PBMCs, obtained from culture after CMV antigen stimulation. The receptors were gathered from a human donor in good health (CMV status not recorded). Some clones in this sample may be carry-over from other donors' samples.

The V gene is TRBV12-3 or TRBV12-4, the J gene TRBJ1-2, with no clear D. The CDR3 runs 13 residues. V was clipped by 10 bases and J by 0 bases, with 12 bases between them. CDR3 bases: TGTGCCACCTCAGGCCTGGCTAACTATGGCTACACCTTC. This gives the protein CATSGLANYGYTF.

The J gene is TRBJ2-7, the V gene TRBV20-1; 7 positions match TRBD2. The germline V gene has CDR1 DFQATT and CDR2 SNEGSKA (reference sequence). The CDR3 length is 12 residues. V was pared by 5 bases and J by 10 bases, with 11 bases of the junction left unmatched. In DNA form, the CDR3 reads TGCAGTGCTCTATGGGGGGAGGGAGGCCAGTACTTC. This gives the protein CSALWGEGGQYF.

A few counts support this clonotype. The CDR3 is CASSLGGLRYSGNTIYF. The CDR3 region has the DNA TGCGCCAGCAGCTTGGGGGGACTTCGATACTCTGGAAACACCATATATTTT. The V gene is TRBV5-1, the J gene TRBJ1-3; tentative D call: TRBD1 (5 bases). Germline V lookup: CDR1 SGHRS, CDR2 YFSETQ. V gave up 0 bases and J gave up 0 bases, with 13 bases separating them. This CDR3 is built from 17 residues.

The table lists this clonotype with many counts. This chain joins TRBV7-2 and TRBJ2-7; possibly TRBD2 for D (6 bases). Germline V gene lookup returns CDR1 SGHTA and CDR2 FQGNSA. The CDR3 covers 16 residues. Trimming pared 5 bases from V and 0 bases from J, leaving 17 bases between. CDR3 amino acids: CASSAKAGLSSYEQYF. DNA of the CDR3: TGTGCCAGCAGCGCGAAAGCAGGACTATCCTCCTACGAGCAGTACTTC.

This sequence joins TRBV7-9 and TRBJ2-1; perhaps TRBD1 as D (5 bases). This CDR3 region has 15 residues. Trimming stripped 1 base from V and 2 bases from J, with 9 bases between. Germline CDR1 SEHNR, CDR2 FQNEAQ (reference sequence). The CDR3 spells CASSLGQTAYNEQFF. The CDR3, as DNA: TGTGCCAGCAGCTTAGGACAGACAGCCTACAATGAGCAGTTCTTC.

The rearrangement uses TRBV20-1 and TRBJ2-1, with TRBD1 as a possible D gene (6 bases). Germline assignment: CDR1 DFQATT and CDR2 SNEGSKA (reference sequence). V was cut by 6 bases and J by 4 bases, with 10 bases left in between. The CDR3 sequence is 12 residues long. CDR3 region: CSAEGEYNEQFF. Here the CDR3 DNA reads TGCAGTGCAGAGGGGGAGTACAATGAGCAGTTCTTC.

The rearrangement links TRBV7-2 to TRBJ1-1, with no clear D. This CDR3 comprises 13 residues. CDR1 and CDR2 from the germline V gene are SGHTA and FQGNSA. V lost 5 bases and J 4 bases, leaving 11 bases between the germline ends. Here the CDR3 DNA reads TGTGCCAGCAGCCCTGGATCGGCCACTGAAGCTTTCTTT. Protein sequence: CASSPGSATEAFF. The full variable domain, in which reference TRBV7-2 and TRBJ1-1 provide the parts outside the CDR3, is GAGVSQSPSNKVTEKGKDVELRCDPISGHTALYWYRQSLGQGLEFLIYFQGNSAPDKSGLPSDRFSAERTGGSVSTLTIQRTQQEDSAVYLCASSPGSATEAFFGQGTRLTVV.

This chain links TRBV5-1 with TRBJ2-1; 9 positions agree with TRBD2. The V gene end was trimmed by 3 bases and the J gene end by 6 bases; junction bases not matched to a gene: 4. CDR1 and CDR2 (germline): SGHRS, YFSETQ. The CDR3 covers 14 residues. The CDR3 nucleotides are TGCGCCAGCAGCTCGGGGACTAGCCTCAATGAGCAGTTCTTC. This gives the protein CASSSGTSLNEQFF.

With respect to this clonotype: A read error may account for a junction end that differs from germline. The chain couples TRBV6-6 to TRBJ2-5, with TRBD1 matching over 8 bases. This CDR3 region has 14 residues. Germline CDR1 and CDR2: MNHNY and SVGAGI (reference sequence). In DNA form, the CDR3 reads TGTGCCAGCAGTTACCAGGGGCAGGGGGCAGATATGCACTTC. It is translated as CASSYQGQGADMHF.